In this sample, the clone carrying this TCR beta chain turned up a few times. Each CDR3 protein is one row after TCRdb ran MiXCR on the RT-PCR reads. The sample lists roughly 540,000 distinct CDR3 sequences; roughly a quarter were seen once. The data were obtained in a study of response to subunit inactivated influenza vaccine. The CDR3 is 18 amino acids. V shed 5 bases, J shed 1 base, and the junction held 10 bases outside the gene matches. Germline CDR1 reads SGHAT; CDR2 reads FQNNGV. This sample was also put to use in a study of T cells expressing NK-cell markers. That study adds: cDNA encoding TCR beta was synthesized via 5'RACE template switching incorporating UMIs.

The chain couples TRBV11-2 to TRBJ2-3, with 12 bases that match TRBD2. The sequencing here drew on CD4+ T cells sorted from PBMCs, taken less than 13 days after vaccination. The receptor was isolated from a man aged 50 to 60 who received an inactivated influenza vaccine. Here the CDR3 reads CASSQRLAGEWGTDTQYF. The CDR3 DNA follows: TGTGCCAGCAGCCAAAGACTAGCGGGAGAATGGGGCACAGATACGCAGTATTTT.